This T cell receptor beta chain was retrieved from a study of control samples from healthy donors and cancer patients. Measured with immunoSEQ multiplex PCR; TCRdb has only the in-frame clones, and not every one. The sample consists of about 220,000 clones, over 90% of them appearing once. Deletions cut 2 bases from V and 4 bases from J, with 14 bases between. Germline values: CDR1 MGHRA, CDR2 YSYEKL. The CDR3 has 15 residues. The V and J genes are TRBV4-1 and TRBJ1-2; a possible D gene is TRBD1 (5 bases). The sequence derives from a man aged 50 to 60 in good health. Sample: blood. The CDR3 reads CASSQTGTDPYGYTF. The CDR3, as DNA: TGCGCCAGCAGCCAAACCGGGACCGACCCCTATGGCTACACCTTC.